The entry below describes one T cell receptor beta chain. The data stem from a study of cytomegalovirus exposure and HLA in healthy donors. The PCR employed 60 Vbeta primers together with 13 Jbeta primers. Original handling: In a later analysis, the count reached 75 million to 90 million unique TCR beta chains, with around 10 million shared. Profiled with immunoSEQ multiplex PCR; TCRdb holds only in-frame clones, not every one. That table furnishes V, J and clone size, whereas the DNA furnished D and trimming. The sample lists 35,000 or so clones; roughly four fifths were seen once. This CDR3 contains 17 residues. V was shortened by 4 bases and J by 5 bases, with 20 bases between the two germline ends. CDR1 and CDR2 (germline): SNHLY, FYNNEI.

This chain links TRBV2 with TRBJ1-4; D ambiguous. This receptor was identified in a woman in her thirties or forties in good health and CMV-seronegative. The sequenced material came from PBMCs. CDR3 sequence reads: CASSVGLQASGNEKLFF. The CDR3 DNA sequence: TGTGCCAGCAGTGTTGGCCTTCAAGCCAGCGGGAATGAAAAACTGTTTTTT.